What follows is one TCR beta chain and its context. What it binds is not known. Focal radiation plus CTLA-4 blockade with ipilimumab was given to patients with chemo-refractory metastatic non-small-cell lung cancer. The method was immunoSEQ multiplex PCR; TCRdb's version includes in-frame clones alone and lacks a portion of them. The table shows roughly 40,000 clones, with roughly three quarters occurring only once. This specimen comes from a study of radiotherapy plus CTLA-4 blockade in lung cancer. Across the study: Disease control was achieved by 31% of patients, and objective responses by around 17%.

Findings and limits, study-wide: In blood, tumor-derived TCR clones expanded after radiotherapy plus ipilimumab. Early clonal dynamics of blood T cells, together with interferon-beta, were reported as the best response predictor.

V shed 6 bases and J shed 6 bases, with 12 bases lying between them. Germline CDR1 MNHNS, CDR2 SASEGT. The length of the CDR3 is 13 residues. The chain is built from TRBV6-1 and TRBJ2-1; perhaps TRBD2 as D (5 bases). The sequencing here drew on peripheral blood, taken from a patient treated with radiotherapy plus ipilimumab. The sequence was collected from a human donor with non-small cell lung cancer that progressed on radiotherapy plus ipilimumab. CDR3 in amino acids: CASSGEGLNEQFF. The DNA of the CDR3 is TGTGCCAGCAGCGGGGAAGGGCTCAATGAGCAGTTCTTC.